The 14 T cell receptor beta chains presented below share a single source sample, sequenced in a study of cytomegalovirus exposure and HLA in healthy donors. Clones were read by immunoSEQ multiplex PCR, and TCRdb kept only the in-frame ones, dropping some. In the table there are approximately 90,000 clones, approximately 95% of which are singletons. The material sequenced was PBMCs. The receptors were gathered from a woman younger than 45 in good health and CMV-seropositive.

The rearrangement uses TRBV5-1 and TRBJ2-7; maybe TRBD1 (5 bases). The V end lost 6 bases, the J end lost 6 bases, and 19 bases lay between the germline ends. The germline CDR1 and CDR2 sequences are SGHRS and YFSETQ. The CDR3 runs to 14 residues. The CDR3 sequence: CASKKDIVESEQYF. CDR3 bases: TGCGCCAGCAAAAAGGACATAGTAGAGAGCGAGCAGTACTTC.

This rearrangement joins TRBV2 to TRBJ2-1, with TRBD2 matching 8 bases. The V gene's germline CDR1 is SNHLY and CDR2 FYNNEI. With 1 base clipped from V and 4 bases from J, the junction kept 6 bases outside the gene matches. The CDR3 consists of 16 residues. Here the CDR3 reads CASSEVWASGYNEQFF. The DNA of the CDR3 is TGTGCCAGCAGTGAAGTGTGGGCTAGCGGGTACAATGAGCAGTTCTTC.

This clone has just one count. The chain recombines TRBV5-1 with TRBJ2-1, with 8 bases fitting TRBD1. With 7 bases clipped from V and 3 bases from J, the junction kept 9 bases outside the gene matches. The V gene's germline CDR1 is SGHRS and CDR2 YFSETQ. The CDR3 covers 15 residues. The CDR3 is CASSLKGQDYNEQFF. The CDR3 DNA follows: TGCGCCAGCTCCCTCAAGGGACAGGACTACAATGAGCAGTTCTTC. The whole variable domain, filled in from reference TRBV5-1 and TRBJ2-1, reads KAGVTQTPRYLIKTRGQQVTLSCSPISGHRSVSWYQQTPGQGLQFLFEYFSETQRNKGNFPGRFSGRQFSNSRSEMNVSTLELGDSALYLCASSLKGQDYNEQFFGPGTRLTVL.

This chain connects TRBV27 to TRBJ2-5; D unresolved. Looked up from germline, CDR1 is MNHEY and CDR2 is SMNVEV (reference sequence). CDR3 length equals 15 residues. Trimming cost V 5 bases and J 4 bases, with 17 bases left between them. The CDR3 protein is CASSTLNPSGETQYF. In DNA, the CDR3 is TGTGCCAGCAGTACTCTAAACCCCTCGGGAGAGACCCAGTACTTC.

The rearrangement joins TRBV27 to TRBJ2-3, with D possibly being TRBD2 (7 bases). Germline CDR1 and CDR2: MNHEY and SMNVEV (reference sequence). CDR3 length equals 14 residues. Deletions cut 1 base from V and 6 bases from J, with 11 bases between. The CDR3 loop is CASSLLGGGDTQYF. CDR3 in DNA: TGTGCCAGCAGTTTATTGGGGGGGGGCGATACGCAGTATTTT.

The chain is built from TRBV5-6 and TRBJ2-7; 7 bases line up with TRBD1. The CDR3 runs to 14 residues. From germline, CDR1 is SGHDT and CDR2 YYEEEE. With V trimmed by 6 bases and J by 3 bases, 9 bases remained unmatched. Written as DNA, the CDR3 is TGTGCCAGCATACGACAGGGTCTACACTACGAGCAGTACTTC. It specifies CASIRQGLHYEQYF. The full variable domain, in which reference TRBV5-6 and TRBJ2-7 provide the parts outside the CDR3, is DAGVTQSPTHLIKTRGQQVTLRCSPKSGHDTVSWYQQALGQGPQFIFQYYEEEERQRGNFPDRFSGHQFPNYSSELNVNALLLGDSALYLCASIRQGLHYEQYFGPGTRLTVT.

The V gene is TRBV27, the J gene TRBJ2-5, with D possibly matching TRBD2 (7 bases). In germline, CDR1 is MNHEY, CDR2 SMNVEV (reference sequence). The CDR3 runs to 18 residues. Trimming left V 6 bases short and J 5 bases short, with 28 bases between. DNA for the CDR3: TGTGCCAGCAGAAAGAGGGGGGCGGGAGCCCCGACGAGCGAGACCCAGTACTTC. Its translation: CASRKRGAGAPTSETQYF.

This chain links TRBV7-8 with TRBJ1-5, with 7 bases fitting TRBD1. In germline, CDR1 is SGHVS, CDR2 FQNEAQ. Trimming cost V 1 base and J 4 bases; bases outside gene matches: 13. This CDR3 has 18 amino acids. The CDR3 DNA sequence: TGTGCCAGCAGCTTAGGTTCAGTAGGGGGCCAGGGGAATCAGCCCCAGCATTTT. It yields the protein CASSLGSVGGQGNQPQHF.

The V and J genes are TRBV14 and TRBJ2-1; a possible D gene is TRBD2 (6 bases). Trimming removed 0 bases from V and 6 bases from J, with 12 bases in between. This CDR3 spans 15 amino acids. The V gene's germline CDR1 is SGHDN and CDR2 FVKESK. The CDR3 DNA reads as TGTGCCAGCAGCCAAGAGGCCCTAGCGACCAATGAGCAGTTCTTC. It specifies CASSQEALATNEQFF.

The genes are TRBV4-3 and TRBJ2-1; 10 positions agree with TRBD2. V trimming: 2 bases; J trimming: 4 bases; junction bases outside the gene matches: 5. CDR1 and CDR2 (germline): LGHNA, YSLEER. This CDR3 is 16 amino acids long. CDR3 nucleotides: TGCGCCAGCAGCCAATCTAGCGGGAGCTGGTACAATGAGCAGTTCTTC. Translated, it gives CASSQSSGSWYNEQFF.

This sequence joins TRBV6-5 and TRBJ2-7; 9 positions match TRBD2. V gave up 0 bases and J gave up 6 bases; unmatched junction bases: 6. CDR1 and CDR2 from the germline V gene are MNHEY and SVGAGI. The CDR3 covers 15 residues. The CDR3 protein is CASSYSSSGRAEQYF. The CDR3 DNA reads TGTGCCAGCAGTTACTCCAGTAGCGGGAGAGCCGAGCAGTACTTC.

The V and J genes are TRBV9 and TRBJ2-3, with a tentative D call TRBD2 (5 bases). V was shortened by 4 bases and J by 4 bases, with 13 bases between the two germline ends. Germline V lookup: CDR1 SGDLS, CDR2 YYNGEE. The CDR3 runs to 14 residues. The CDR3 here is CASSSGGLADTQYF. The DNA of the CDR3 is TGTGCCAGCAGCTCAGGAGGCCTAGCAGATACGCAGTATTTT.

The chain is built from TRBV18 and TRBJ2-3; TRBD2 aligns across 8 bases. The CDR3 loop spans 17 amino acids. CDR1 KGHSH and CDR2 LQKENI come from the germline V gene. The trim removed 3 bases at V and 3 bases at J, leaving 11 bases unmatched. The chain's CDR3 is CASSPYKSGRGTDTQYF. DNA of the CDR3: TGTGCCAGCTCACCTTACAAAAGCGGGAGAGGTACAGATACGCAGTATTTT.

CDR3 loop: CASSLQADRARDPSGNTIYF. DNA for the CDR3: TGTGCCAGCAGTTTGCAAGCTGACAGGGCAAGGGACCCCTCTGGAAACACCATATATTTT. The chain is built from TRBV28 and TRBJ1-3, with TRBD1 matching 7 bases. Germline CDR1 is MDHEN and CDR2 is SYDVKM. The CDR3 sequence is 20 residues long. V lost 3 bases, J lost 0 bases, and 17 bases stayed unmatched.